Below, 3 T cell receptor beta chains from the same sample are listed, as sequenced in a study of long-term antiretroviral therapy in people with HIV. This was the immunoSEQ v3.0 assay at survey level. Measured with immunoSEQ multiplex PCR; TCRdb has only the in-frame clones, and not every one. The top ten clones hold 4.5% to 6% of a sample with around 25,000 clones, approximately 80% of them seen once. Sequencing was performed on unsorted PBMCs, taken 4.4 years after starting antiretroviral therapy. These TCRs come from a man in his thirties or forties with HIV.

J is TRBJ1-3 and V is TRBV5-1; D is unresolved. V dropped 4 bases and J dropped 1 base, with 12 bases sitting between them. Germline V gene data show CDR1 as SGHRS and CDR2 as YFSETQ. The CDR3 contains 15 residues. CDR3 DNA sequence: TGCGCCAGCAGCCCCCAGTTCTTGTCTGGAAACACCATATATTTT. It specifies CASSPQFLSGNTIYF.

V usage is TRBV5-1 and J usage is TRBJ1-5, with D perhaps TRBD1 (6 bases). CDR1 and CDR2 (germline): SGHRS, YFSETQ. The CDR3 is 15 residues long. Trimming removed 0 bases from V and 6 bases from J, with 13 bases in between. The CDR3 DNA is TGCGCCAGCAGCTTGGTAGGGGGTGAGAGTCAGCCCCAGCATTTT. This translates into CASSLVGGESQPQHF.

J is TRBJ2-1 and V is TRBV27; no clear D. The CDR3 covers 14 residues. The V end was cut by 2 bases, the J end by 6 bases, with 11 bases between. CDR1 and CDR2 (germline): MNHEY, SMNVEV (reference sequence). CDR3 sequence (DNA): TGTGCCAGCAGTTTAACCCCGAACCCCAATGAGCAGTTCTTC. Translating it yields CASSLTPNPNEQFF.